This T cell receptor beta chain was retrieved from a study of blood T cell repertoires in COVID-19. Background on the study: COVID-19 samples from acute and convalescent phases originated in the United States, Italy and Spain. Sources were T cells, B-cell-depleted T cells, or PBMCs; the material itself was cDNA or gDNA.

Across roughly 25 US areas, participants ranged in age from roughly 18 to 95 years. This clone was seen only once. As processed by the authors: Using reference gene primer amplification, nucleated cell counts were estimated. The repertoire was sequenced with immunoSEQ multiplex PCR; TCRdb's copy has only in-frame clones and lacks some. V, J and clone size reflect that table, while D and trimming were determined from the DNA. The table records some 330,000 clones, 92% of them present only once. Sequences were obtained from PBMCs or T cells enriched from blood (not recorded which). The sequence was collected from a young woman who had recovered from COVID-19.

The CDR3 loop is CASRRGANYGYTF. DNA of the CDR3: TGTGCCAGCCGCAGGGGGGCTAACTATGGCTACACCTTC. V usage is TRBV6-5 and J usage is TRBJ1-2, with 7 bases that match TRBD1. Germline loops: CDR1 MNHEY, CDR2 SVGAGI. Trimming took 8 bases from V and 0 from J; bases not matched to a gene: 3. The length of the CDR3 is 13 residues.